The 13 T cell receptor beta chains presented below share a single source sample, sequenced in a study of early T cells in non-severe SARS-CoV-2 infection. TCRdb re-analysed the 5' RACE reads in MiXCR, keeping a single row per CDR3 protein. The sample contains around 50,000 distinct CDR3 sequences, 7% to 10% of which appear only once. The sequenced sample consisted of whole blood. Source of these receptors: an adult who was a healthcare worker with PCR-confirmed SARS-CoV-2 infection or an uninfected control (not recorded which).

Here the CDR3 reads CSAMTGHEQYF. DNA for the CDR3: TGCAGCGCCATGACAGGCCACGAGCAGTACTTC. V is TRBV29-1 and J is TRBJ2-7, with D possibly being TRBD1 (6 bases). Trimming left V 7 bases short and J 5 bases short, with 12 bases between. Germline loops: CDR1 SQVTM, CDR2 ANQGSEA. This CDR3 comprises 11 residues.

At least ten counts were recorded for this clonotype. This rearrangement joins TRBV19 to TRBJ1-5; D is undetermined. CDR3 length: 13 residues. Germline values: CDR1 LNHDA, CDR2 SQIVND (reference sequence). V was shortened by 3 bases and J by 4 bases, with 7 bases between the two germline ends. This CDR3 is CASSMEANQPQHF. The CDR3 DNA sequence: TGTGCCAGTAGTATGGAGGCAAATCAGCCCCAGCATTTT.

This clonotype has at least ten counts. V is TRBV9 and J is TRBJ2-1, with D maybe TRBD1 (6 bases). CDR3 length: 19 amino acids. V lost 0 bases to trimming and J lost 5 bases, with 24 bases between them. From germline, CDR1 is SGDLS and CDR2 YYNGEE. CDR3 sequence (DNA): TGTGCCAGCAGCGTAGTTACGGGGCGCCGTGGGACACAGAACAATGAGCAGTTCTTC. Its translation is CASSVVTGRRGTQNNEQFF.

In its sample, this clonotype was seen a few times. The chain uses TRBV5-5 and TRBJ2-2, with D possibly matching TRBD2 (6 bases). The V end lost 5 bases, the J end lost 0 bases, and 8 bases lay between the germline ends. The CDR3 extends over 14 amino acids. Germline lookup yields CDR1 SGHKS and CDR2 YYEKEE (reference sequence). The CDR3 protein is CASRRDSNTGELFF. The CDR3 nucleotides read TGTGCCAGCAGAAGGGACTCGAACACCGGGGAGCTGTTTTTT.

This clonotype was observed a handful of times. The J gene is TRBJ2-1, the V gene TRBV7-6; the D gene is possibly TRBD1 (5 bases). Germline CDR1 and CDR2: SGHVS and FNYEAQ. The V and J ends lost 3 bases and 6 bases respectively, with 9 bases between them. There are 13 residues in the CDR3. CDR3 residues: CASSLLQGNEQFF. CDR3 DNA: TGTGCCAGCAGCTTGCTGCAGGGCAATGAGCAGTTCTTC.

The chain employs TRBV6-6 and TRBJ1-5; D not certain. V was shortened by 2 bases and J by 0 bases, with 14 bases between the two germline ends. CDR1 MNHNY and CDR2 SVGAGI come from the germline V gene (reference sequence). The CDR3 loop spans 17 amino acids. CDR3 bases: TGTGCCAGCAGTTACCCGACTTGGGGAGATAGCAATCAGCCCCAGCATTTT. The encoded protein is CASSYPTWGDSNQPQHF.

There are many counts of this clonotype. The chain has TRBV7-2 and TRBJ2-7, with D possibly matching TRBD2 (5 bases). Germline values: CDR1 SGHTA, CDR2 FQGNSA. The CDR3 spans 14 residues. V was shortened by 5 bases and J by 5 bases, with 16 bases between the two germline ends. CDR3 coding DNA: TGTGCCAGCAGCGCAGACTACCCGGGCGACGAGCAGTACTTC. Amino acid sequence: CASSADYPGDEQYF.

This clonotype was detected many times. J is TRBJ2-1 and V is TRBV12-3 or TRBV12-4, with 12 bases that match TRBD2. The ends lost 5 bases at V and 6 bases at J; junction bases unmatched: 5. The CDR3 spans 15 residues. For the CDR3, the DNA is TGTGCCAGCAGTCCCGGGACTAGCGGGTTCAATGAGCAGTTCTTC. Protein product: CASSPGTSGFNEQFF.

Many counts were recorded for this clonotype. The V and J genes are TRBV24-1 and TRBJ2-3; 8 positions agree with TRBD1. The germline V gene has CDR1 KGHDR and CDR2 SFDVKD. With V trimmed by 1 base and J by 2 bases, 7 bases remained unmatched. The CDR3 totals 17 residues. The DNA of the CDR3 is TGTGCCACCAGTGATTTTGCGGCAGGGGGCTACACAGATACGCAGTATTTT. This translates into CATSDFAAGGYTDTQYF.

The chain couples TRBV12-3 or TRBV12-4 to TRBJ2-7; D possibly corresponds to TRBD2 (5 bases). The V and J ends lost 3 bases and 3 bases respectively, with 9 bases between them. CDR3 length equals 13 residues. CDR3 residues: CASSLTTHYEQYF. DNA for the CDR3: TGTGCCAGCAGTTTGACTACTCACTACGAGCAGTACTTC.

This clonotype was recorded many times. This chain uses TRBV6-2 or TRBV6-3 with TRBJ2-7; possibly TRBD1 for D (6 bases). This CDR3 has 16 amino acids. The V gene lost 5 bases and the J gene lost 1 base, with 18 bases spanning the gap. Per germline, CDR1 MNHEY and CDR2 SVGEGT. CDR3 residues: CASSAHRADGSYEQYF. The DNA of the CDR3 is TGTGCCAGCAGTGCTCACAGGGCAGACGGATCCTACGAGCAGTACTTC.

The chain employs TRBV20-1 and TRBJ2-1; D is uncertain. The CDR3 has 15 residues. CDR1 and CDR2 from the germline V gene are DFQATT and SNEGSKA (reference sequence). The V end lost 3 bases, the J end lost 0 bases, and 12 bases lay between the germline ends. The CDR3 DNA reads TGCAGTGCTAGGAACGGATTAAGCTCCTACAATGAGCAGTTCTTC. Translation: CSARNGLSSYNEQFF.

The chain has TRBV6-5 and TRBJ2-2; D ambiguous. Germline CDR1 reads MNHEY; CDR2 reads SVGAGI. Trimming shortened V by 4 bases and J by 7 bases, and 7 bases separated the two germline ends. The CDR3 loop spans 12 amino acids. The CDR3 sequence: CASSSLSGELFF. Here the CDR3 DNA reads TGTGCCAGCAGTTCCCTGAGCGGGGAGCTGTTTTTT.